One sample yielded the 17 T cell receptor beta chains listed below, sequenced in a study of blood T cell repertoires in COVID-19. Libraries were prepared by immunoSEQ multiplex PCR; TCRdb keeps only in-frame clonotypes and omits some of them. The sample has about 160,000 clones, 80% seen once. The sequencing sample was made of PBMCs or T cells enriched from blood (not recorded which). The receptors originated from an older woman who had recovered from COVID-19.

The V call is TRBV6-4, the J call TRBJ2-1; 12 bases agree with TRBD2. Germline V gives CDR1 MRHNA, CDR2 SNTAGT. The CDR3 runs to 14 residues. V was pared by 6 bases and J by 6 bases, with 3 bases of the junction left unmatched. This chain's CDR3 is CASRRLAGVNEQFF. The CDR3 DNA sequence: TGTGCCAGCAGGAGACTAGCGGGGGTCAATGAGCAGTTCTTC.

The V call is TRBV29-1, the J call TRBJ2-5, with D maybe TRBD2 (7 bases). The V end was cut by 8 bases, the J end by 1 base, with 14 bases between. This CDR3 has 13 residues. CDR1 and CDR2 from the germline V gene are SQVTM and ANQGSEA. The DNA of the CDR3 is TGCAGCTATAGGGGGGGGGTCCAAGAGACCCAGTACTTC. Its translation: CSYRGGVQETQYF.

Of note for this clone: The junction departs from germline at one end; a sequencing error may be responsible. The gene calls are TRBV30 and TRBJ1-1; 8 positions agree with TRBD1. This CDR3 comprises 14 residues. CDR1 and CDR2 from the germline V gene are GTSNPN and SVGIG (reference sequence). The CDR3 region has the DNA TGTGCCTGGACCCACGACAGGGGCCGAGCTGAGGCTTTCTTT. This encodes CAWTHDRGRAEAFF.

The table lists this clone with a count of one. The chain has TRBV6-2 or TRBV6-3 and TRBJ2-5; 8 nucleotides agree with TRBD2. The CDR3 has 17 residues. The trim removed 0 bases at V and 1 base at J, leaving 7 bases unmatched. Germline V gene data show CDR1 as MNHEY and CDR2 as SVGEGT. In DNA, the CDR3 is TGTGCCAGCAGTTACTCTTTGAGCGGGGGATTCCAAGAGACCCAGTACTTC. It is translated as CASSYSLSGGFQETQYF.

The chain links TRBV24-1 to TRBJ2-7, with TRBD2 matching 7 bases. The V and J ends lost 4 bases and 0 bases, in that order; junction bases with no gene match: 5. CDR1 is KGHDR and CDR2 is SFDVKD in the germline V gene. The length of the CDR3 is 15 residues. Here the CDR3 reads CATSDTGGNSYEQYF. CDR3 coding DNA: TGTGCCACCAGTGACACGGGGGGAAACTCCTACGAGCAGTACTTC.

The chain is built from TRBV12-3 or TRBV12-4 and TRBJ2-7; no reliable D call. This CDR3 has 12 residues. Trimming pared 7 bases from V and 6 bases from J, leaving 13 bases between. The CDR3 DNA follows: TGTGCCAGCACTAAACAACGCGGCGAGCAGTACTTC. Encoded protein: CASTKQRGEQYF.

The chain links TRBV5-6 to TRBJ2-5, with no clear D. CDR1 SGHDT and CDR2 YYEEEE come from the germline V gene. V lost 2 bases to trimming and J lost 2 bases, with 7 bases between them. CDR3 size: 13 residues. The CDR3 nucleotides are TGTGCCAGCAGCTTACCGAGTCAAGAGACCCAGTACTTC. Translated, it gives CASSLPSQETQYF.

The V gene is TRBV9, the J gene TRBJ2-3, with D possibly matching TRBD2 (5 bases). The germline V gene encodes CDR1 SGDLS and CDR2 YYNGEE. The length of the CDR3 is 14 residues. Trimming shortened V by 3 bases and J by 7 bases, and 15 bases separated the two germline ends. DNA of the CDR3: TGTGCCAGCAGCGCGACCGGGGATCTGCATACGCAGTATTTT. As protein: CASSATGDLHTQYF.

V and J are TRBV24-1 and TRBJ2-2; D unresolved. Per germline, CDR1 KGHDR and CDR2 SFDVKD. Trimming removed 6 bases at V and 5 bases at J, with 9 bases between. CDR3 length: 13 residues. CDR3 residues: CATSRQGTGELFF. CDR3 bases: TGTGCCACCAGTAGACAAGGAACCGGGGAGCTGTTTTTT.

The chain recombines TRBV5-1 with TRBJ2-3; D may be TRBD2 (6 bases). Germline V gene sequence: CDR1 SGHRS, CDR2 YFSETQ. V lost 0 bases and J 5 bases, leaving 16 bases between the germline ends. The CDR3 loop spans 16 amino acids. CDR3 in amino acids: CASSLDPGEAGDTQYF. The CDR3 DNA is TGCGCCAGCAGCTTGGACCCGGGGGAGGCAGGAGATACGCAGTATTTT.

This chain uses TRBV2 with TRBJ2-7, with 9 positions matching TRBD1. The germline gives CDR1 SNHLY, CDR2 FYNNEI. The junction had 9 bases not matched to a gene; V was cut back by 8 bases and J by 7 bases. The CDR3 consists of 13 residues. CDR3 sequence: CASAGQGFMEQYF. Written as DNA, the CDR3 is TGTGCCAGCGCGGGACAGGGATTTATGGAGCAGTACTTC.

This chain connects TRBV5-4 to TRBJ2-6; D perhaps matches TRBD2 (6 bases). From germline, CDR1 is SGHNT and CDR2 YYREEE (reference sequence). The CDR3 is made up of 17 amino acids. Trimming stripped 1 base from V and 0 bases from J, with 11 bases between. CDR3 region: CASSLTGGGSGANVLTF. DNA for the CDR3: TGTGCCAGCAGCTTGACCGGGGGTGGCTCTGGGGCCAACGTCCTGACTTTC.

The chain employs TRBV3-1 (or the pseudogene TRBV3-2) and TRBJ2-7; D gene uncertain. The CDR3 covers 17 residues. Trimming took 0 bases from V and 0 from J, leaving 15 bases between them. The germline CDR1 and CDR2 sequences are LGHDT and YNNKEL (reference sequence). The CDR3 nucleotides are TGTGCCAGCAGCCAAGATCCGGAGTCGGGTATCTCCTACGAGCAGTACTTC. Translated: CASSQDPESGISYEQYF.

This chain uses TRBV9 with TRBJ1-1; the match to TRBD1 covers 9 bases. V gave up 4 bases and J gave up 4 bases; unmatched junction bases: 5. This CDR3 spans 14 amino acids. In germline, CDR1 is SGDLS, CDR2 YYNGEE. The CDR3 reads CASSSGGQGTEAFF. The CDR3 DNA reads TGTGCCAGCAGCTCGGGGGGACAGGGCACTGAAGCTTTCTTT.

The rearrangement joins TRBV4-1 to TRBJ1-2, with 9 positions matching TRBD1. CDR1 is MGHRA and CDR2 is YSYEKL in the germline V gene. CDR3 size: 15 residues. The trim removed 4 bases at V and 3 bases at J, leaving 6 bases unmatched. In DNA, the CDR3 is TGCGCCAGCAGCCCTACAGGGGACAGGGACTATGGCTACACCTTC. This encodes CASSPTGDRDYGYTF.

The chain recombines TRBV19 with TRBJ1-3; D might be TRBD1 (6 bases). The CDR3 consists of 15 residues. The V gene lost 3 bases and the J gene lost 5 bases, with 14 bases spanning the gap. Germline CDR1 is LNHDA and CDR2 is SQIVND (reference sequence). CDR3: CASSIAGAVRNTIYF. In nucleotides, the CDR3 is TGTGCCAGTAGTATTGCAGGGGCTGTAAGAAACACCATATATTTT.

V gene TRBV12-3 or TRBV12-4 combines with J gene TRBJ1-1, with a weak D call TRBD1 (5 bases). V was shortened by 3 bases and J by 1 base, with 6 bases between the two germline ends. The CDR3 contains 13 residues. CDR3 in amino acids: CASSFDRNTEAFF. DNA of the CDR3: TGTGCCAGCAGTTTTGACAGGAACACTGAAGCTTTCTTT.